One TCR beta chain is described in this entry. Its cognate antigen has yet to be identified. No much larger clone is present one base from it, and per-base qualities are unavailable. The cysteine opens and the phenylalanine closes a CDR3 of 17 amino acids. Of the read, only the CDR3 DNA is kept; its 51 bases are in frame from base 1. Trimming removed 1 base from V and 2 bases from J, leaving 18 bases between the germline ends. CDR1 LGHNA and CDR2 YNFKEQ are derived from the germline V gene. The time point label on this specimen signifies: newly diagnosed GD, antithyroid drugs for less than 3 months. RNA was extracted from PBMCs in TRIzol for both TCR sequencing and RNA sequencing. The diagnosis of Graves' disease was made according to American Thyroid Association guidelines. Patients were recruited from an endocrinology department in Xi'an, China. From each patient, approximately 9.9 milliliters of peripheral blood was collected into an EDTA anticoagulant tube. PBMCs were isolated by Ficoll Paque Plus density gradient separation without further T cell sorting. An Agilent 2100 Bioanalyzer and agarose gel were used to check RNA quality, while a NanoDrop 2000 measured RNA concentration.

This record comes from a study of regulatory T cells in long-lasting Graves disease (dated by TCRdb to about 2021). Notes on the research overall: In the newly diagnosed Graves' disease group, patients had been taking antithyroid drugs for less than 3 months. The study was conducted in China and was registered as a clinical trial. A total of around 35 samples were covered by TCR sequencing, comprising 13 persistent and around 20 newly diagnosed Graves' disease patients. Peripheral blood TCR sequencing and RNA sequencing compared persistent Graves' disease patients with newly diagnosed Graves' disease patients.

Library prep was done by multiplex PCR. This sample was sequenced with an Illumina HiSeq 4000. To build TCR beta libraries, CDR3 regions were amplified by Arm-PCR using iRepertoire HTBI primers. Before sequencing, the PCR products underwent gel purification. Per the authors' processing: Gene usage analysis of CDR3 amino acid clonotypes relied on the approximately 62 TRBV and more than twelve TRBJ segments identified across samples. Filtered high-quality paired reads were merged into contigs using COPE and FqMerger. BLAST was used to align contigs to the IMGT TRBV, TRBD and TRBJ reference genes, and CDR3 was defined following IMGT. Clonotypes above 0.1% frequency were classified as highly expanded clones. Shannon entropy served as the measure of repertoire diversity, while the Gini coefficient captured V-J evenness. Public clonotypes were defined as clonotypes shared by more than one individual. TCRdb reworked the public reads: Q25 trimming with fastp, MiXCR clone assembly, productive beta chains retained. CDR3 protein sequences are deduplicated, and each keeps its most common genes and DNA. What appears here as the V and J calls and clone size reflects TCRdb's work, not the paper's. Within this sample are about 200,000 distinct CDR3 sequences, with roughly 20% of them counted one time only. The ten largest clones add up to roughly 10% of the sample.

Findings and caveats that apply to the study as a whole: The authors acknowledged the small sample size as a limitation that may reduce accuracy. More public clonotypes were shared among persistent patients (under 3,000) than among newly diagnosed patients (roughly 1,000). The study examined only peripheral blood because the primary lesion, thyroid tissue, could not be accessed. Preferential use of TRBV28, TRBJ1-2 and TRBJ2-5 was observed in persistent disease, whereas TRBV20-1 and TRBJ2-1 were favored in newly diagnosed disease. Only the TCR beta chain was sequenced and analyzed. Lower TCR Shannon entropy and fewer highly expanded clones were observed in persistent Graves' disease patients than in newly diagnosed patients, which suggested clonal expansion.

The same data also went into a second study, on T cells in Graves' hyperthyroidism and ophthalmopathy. The second study also describes: Graves' hyperthyroidism was defined as stable when no progression to ophthalmopathy occurred over 18 months of follow-up. The hyperthyroidism patients were between 18 and 65 years old and newly diagnosed, with a disease duration of less than 2 months. Any patient with an uncontrolled infection, another autoimmune disease, pregnancy or lactation was excluded. Clinical symptoms, serum thyroxine and TRAb, thyroid ultrasound, and orbital computed tomography formed the basis for the diagnoses. The TCR CDR3 was subjected to a first round of RT-PCR using the HTBI primer set and the Qiagen OneStep RT-PCR kit. Blood samples also contained most of the expanded thyroid clonotypes (frequency above 0.001), which suggests that blood repertoires may reflect thyroid immune responses. In cross-validation, a model built on a 13 V-J signature told ophthalmopathy apart from stable hyperthyroidism with approximately 90% sensitivity and around 83% specificity, and in testing the same model reached 80%/75%. In validation, the model predicted progression to ophthalmopathy a median of about 5.9 months before onset, with roughly 71% sensitivity and about 72% specificity. A discovery cohort of roughly 96 patients, approximately 44 with Graves' ophthalmopathy and over 55 with stable Graves' hyperthyroidism, was used to find distinguishing TCR V-J signatures. Prospective prediction of ophthalmopathy was tested in an independent validation cohort consisting of 18 hyperthyroidism patients and more than 15 patients who later progressed to ophthalmopathy. The 80 to 100 discovery patients were randomly divided into training and test sets at a 7:3 ratio. The study also compared thyroid tissue and blood T-cell repertoires from 6 or 7 Graves' hyperthyroidism patients. Following sampling, methimazole starting at 30 mg daily was given to hyperthyroidism patients, and high-dose intravenous methylprednisolone was given to ophthalmopathy patients. The libraries were constructed in a second round of multiplex PCR and then size-selected and purified. Sequencing of the libraries was done on an Illumina HiSeq2000 using paired-end 100 bp reads. Raw data were processed with SOAPnuke, discarding reads with adapters, uncalled bases, mean Phred below 15, or no exact constant-primer or identifier match. High-quality paired reads were merged with COPE v1.2.5, and unique nucleotide sequences were defined as clonotypes. MiTCR v1.1 was used to align clonotypes to the IMGT TRBV, TRBD and TRBJ reference segments. Analysis was restricted to V-J combinations with a frequency above 0.0001, which covered roughly 99% of repertoires. A TCS score was defined as the ratio of F50 (clonal expansion) to E x V (chaos), with BLOSUM62-based TCRdist applied between CDR3 peptides within each V-J. Welch's t-statistics and random forest reduced some 510 V-J features to 13, which were used in a naive Bayes classifier (R e1071). No statistical method was used to set the sample size in advance, and investigators knew the group allocation. The paper reports TCR Vbeta CDR3 sequencing of about 140 peripheral blood samples: 40 to 45 ophthalmopathy, fewer than 80 hyperthyroidism and approximately 17 progressor patients.

The rearranged segments are TRBV4-2 and TRBJ2-7, and the D gene may be TRBD2, 6 bases matching. The TCR originated in a woman aged 25 to 39 with Graves disease. Donor details come from another sample of the same person, matched by shared clones. Sample: peripheral blood mononuclear cells (PBMCs), taken at new diagnosis, from a patient treated with antithyroid drugs. The nucleotide sequence is TGTGCCAGCAGCCAAGTTAGTCCCAGCGGGCGCACCTACGAGCAGTACTTC. This is translated as CASSQVSPSGRTYEQYF.